The 13 T cell receptor beta chains in this list originate from one sample, sequenced in a study of beta chain features in type 1 diabetes. Sequenced material consisted of expressed TCRB transcripts (all of the isolated RNA was reverse transcribed). Repertoires were generated with immunoSEQ multiplex PCR, while TCRdb's copy carries only in-frame clones and drops some. The repertoire holds hundreds of thousands of clones, with 9.5% to 12% as singletons. Sequenced material: naive CD4+ T cells from blood. The receptors come from a woman aged 25 to 39 in good health.

The V gene is TRBV6-5, the J gene TRBJ2-5, with 7 bases identical to TRBD1. This CDR3 has 16 amino acids. Trimming took 2 bases from V and 5 from J; bases not matched to a gene: 11. Germline CDR1 MNHEY, CDR2 SVGAGI. DNA of the CDR3: TGTGCCAGCAGTTACATGGTGTCGCAGGGGGAGGAGACCCAGTACTTC. This codes for CASSYMVSQGEETQYF.

This clone was counted between two and nine times. The chain uses TRBV7-2 and TRBJ2-2; D unclear. This CDR3 is built from 15 residues. With 5 bases removed from V and 3 bases from J, the gap between germline ends came to 13 bases. The germline V gene has CDR1 SGHTA and CDR2 FQGNSA. The CDR3 sequence: CASSLTGYYTGELFF. CDR3 bases: TGTGCCAGCAGCCTCACGGGTTACTACACCGGGGAGCTGTTTTTT.

This clone was counted a few times. V is TRBV7-9 and J is TRBJ2-5, with TRBD1 matching over 8 bases. This CDR3 is built from 13 residues. CDR1 and CDR2 (germline): SEHNR, FQNEAQ (reference sequence). V lost 8 bases to trimming and J lost 6 bases; unmatched junction nucleotides: 8. The CDR3 nucleotides read TGTGCCAGCCACGCCGGACAGGGCCAGACCCAGTACTTC. This gives the protein CASHAGQGQTQYF.

The genes are TRBV5-1 and TRBJ2-2; TRBD1 aligns across 7 bases. Germline loops: CDR1 SGHRS, CDR2 YFSETQ. This CDR3 contains 16 residues. With 4 bases clipped from V and 4 bases from J, the junction kept 10 bases outside the gene matches. CDR3 protein: CASSQGQTLVTGELFF. The CDR3 DNA is TGCGCCAGCAGCCAGGGACAGACCCTTGTCACCGGGGAGCTGTTTTTT.

This chain links TRBV7-2 with TRBJ2-1; 9 nucleotides line up with TRBD1. Germline V gives CDR1 SGHTA, CDR2 FQGNSA. The junction had 7 bases not matched to a gene; V was cut back by 6 bases and J by 4 bases. CDR3 length: 15 residues. The CDR3 nucleotides read TGTGCCAGCAGTTCCGGGACAGGGACTTACAATGAGCAGTTCTTC. Its translation is CASSSGTGTYNEQFF.

This clone was observed a few times. V is TRBV5-6 and J is TRBJ2-1; D not certain. The V end was cut by 1 base, the J end by 15 bases, with 20 bases between. Germline CDR1 is SGHDT and CDR2 is YYEEEE. The CDR3 length is 14 residues. Written as DNA, the CDR3 is TGTGCCAGCAGCTTGTCAGCCCCAACATACCCAGGGTTCTTC. Translation gives CASSLSAPTYPGFF.

This clone was seen a few times. The V call is TRBV19, the J call TRBJ1-5; weak D call: TRBD1 (5 bases). The CDR3 runs 16 residues. Germline V CDR1 and CDR2: LNHDA, SQIVND (reference sequence). The ends were cut back, 3 bases at V and 0 bases at J, with 12 bases in the middle. CDR3 DNA: TGTGCCAGTAGTATTGGGGCAGATTATAGCAATCAGCCCCAGCATTTT. Translation gives CASSIGADYSNQPQHF.

This clone was seen more than once but under ten times. The chain combines TRBV21-1 with TRBJ2-5; the D call of TRBD1 is as the table states it, not checked on the DNA. TRBV21-1 is flagged as a pseudogene. This CDR3 contains 15 residues. CDR3 nucleotide sequence: TGTGCCAGCAGCAACGCCACGGGACAAAAGGAGACCCAGTACTTC. Protein product: CASSNATGQKETQYF.

The chain uses TRBV7-9 and TRBJ2-2, with 7 bases fitting TRBD2. With V trimmed by 6 bases and J by 6 bases, 10 bases remained unmatched. The germline V gene has CDR1 SEHNR and CDR2 FQNEAQ (reference sequence). There are 15 residues in the CDR3. The chain's CDR3 is CASRPKRDLAGELFF. In DNA, the CDR3 is TGTGCCAGCAGGCCTAAGCGGGATTTAGCCGGGGAGCTGTTTTTT.

The J gene is TRBJ2-7, the V gene TRBV6-5, with 9 bases fitting TRBD1. Per the germline V gene, CDR1 is MNHEY and CDR2 is SVGAGI. CDR3 length equals 15 residues. The ends lost 2 bases at V and 4 bases at J; junction bases unmatched: 6. The CDR3 is CASSYAGQGNYEQYF. The CDR3 DNA follows: TGTGCCAGCAGTTACGCGGGACAGGGTAATTACGAGCAGTACTTC.

V usage is TRBV29-1 and J usage is TRBJ2-5; 9 bases are shared with TRBD2. Per the germline V gene, CDR1 is SQVTM and CDR2 is ANQGSEA. V dropped 6 bases and J dropped 3; count of bases not matched to a gene: 8. This CDR3 has 14 amino acids. CDR3 DNA: TGCAGCGTGGCGGTGACTAGCGGTAAAGAGACCCAGTACTTC. This gives the protein CSVAVTSGKETQYF.

V and J are TRBV27 and TRBJ1-5; perhaps TRBD1 as D (6 bases). From germline, CDR1 is MNHEY and CDR2 SMNVEV (reference sequence). V was clipped by 6 bases and J by 0 bases, with 12 bases between them. The CDR3 spans 15 residues. CDR3 amino acids: CASSTTGYSNQPQHF. The DNA for the CDR3 is TGTGCCAGCAGCACAACAGGGTATAGCAATCAGCCCCAGCATTTT.

This clone has more than one count but fewer than ten. The V call is TRBV6-5, the J call TRBJ2-4, with 8 positions matching TRBD1. V trimming: 2 bases; J trimming: 8 bases; junction bases outside the gene matches: 2. The CDR3 contains 13 residues. The V gene's germline CDR1 is MNHEY and CDR2 SVGAGI. CDR3: CASSYGQGDIQYF. The DNA for the CDR3 is TGTGCCAGCAGTTACGGACAGGGTGACATTCAGTACTTC.